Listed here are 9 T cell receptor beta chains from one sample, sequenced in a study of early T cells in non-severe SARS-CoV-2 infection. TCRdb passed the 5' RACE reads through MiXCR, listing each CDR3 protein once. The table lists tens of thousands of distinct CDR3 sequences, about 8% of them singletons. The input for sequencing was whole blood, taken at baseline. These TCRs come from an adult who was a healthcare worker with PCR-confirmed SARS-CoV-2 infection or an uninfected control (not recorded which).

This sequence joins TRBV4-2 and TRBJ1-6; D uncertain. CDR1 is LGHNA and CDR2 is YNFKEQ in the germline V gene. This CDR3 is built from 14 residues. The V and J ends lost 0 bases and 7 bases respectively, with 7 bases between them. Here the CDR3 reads CASSQDPENSPLHF. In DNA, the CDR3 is TGTGCCAGCAGCCAAGATCCCGAGAATTCACCCCTCCACTTT.

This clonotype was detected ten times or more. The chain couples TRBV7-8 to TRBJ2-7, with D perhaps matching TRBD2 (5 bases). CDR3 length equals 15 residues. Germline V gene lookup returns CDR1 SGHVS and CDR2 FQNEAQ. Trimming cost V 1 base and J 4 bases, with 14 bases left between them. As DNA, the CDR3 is TGTGCCAGCAGCTTAGGATATTCTCGAGGGTACGAGCAGTACTTC. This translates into CASSLGYSRGYEQYF.

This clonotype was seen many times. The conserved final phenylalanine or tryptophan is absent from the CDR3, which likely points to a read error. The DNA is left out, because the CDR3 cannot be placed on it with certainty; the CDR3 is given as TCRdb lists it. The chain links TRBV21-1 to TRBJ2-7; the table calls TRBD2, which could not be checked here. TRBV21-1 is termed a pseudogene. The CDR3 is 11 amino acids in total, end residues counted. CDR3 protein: CASNRSGRAHC.

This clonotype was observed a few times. The DNA for the CDR3 is TGCAGCGTTAACAGGGGGCATCAAGAGACCCAGTACTTC. It codes for CSVNRGHQETQYF. The chain is built from TRBV29-1 and TRBJ2-5; 9 nucleotides agree with TRBD1. CDR3 size: 13 residues. CDR1 is SQVTM, CDR2 ANQGSEA, per germline. V trimming: 5 bases; J trimming: 2 bases; junction bases outside the gene matches: 3.

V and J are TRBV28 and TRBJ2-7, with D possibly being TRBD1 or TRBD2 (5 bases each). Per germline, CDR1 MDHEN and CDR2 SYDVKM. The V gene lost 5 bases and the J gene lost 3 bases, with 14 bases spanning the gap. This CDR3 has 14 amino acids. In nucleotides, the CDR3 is TGTGCCAGCAGTCCGGCCGGGGCCCTCTACGAGCAGTACTTC. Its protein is CASSPAGALYEQYF. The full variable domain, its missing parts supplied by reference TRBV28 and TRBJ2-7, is DVKVTQSSRYLVKRTGEKVFLECVQDMDHENMFWYRQDPGLGLRLIYFSYDVKMKEKGDIPEGYSVSREKKERFSLILESASTNQTSMYLCASSPAGALYEQYFGPGTRLTVT.

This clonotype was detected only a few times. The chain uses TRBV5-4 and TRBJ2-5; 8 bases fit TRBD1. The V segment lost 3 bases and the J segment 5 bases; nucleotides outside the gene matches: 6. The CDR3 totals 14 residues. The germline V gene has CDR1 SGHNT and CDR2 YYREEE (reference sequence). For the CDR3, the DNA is TGTGCCAGCAGCTCAGGGGGCGCGGGGGAGACCCAGTACTTC. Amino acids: CASSSGGAGETQYF.

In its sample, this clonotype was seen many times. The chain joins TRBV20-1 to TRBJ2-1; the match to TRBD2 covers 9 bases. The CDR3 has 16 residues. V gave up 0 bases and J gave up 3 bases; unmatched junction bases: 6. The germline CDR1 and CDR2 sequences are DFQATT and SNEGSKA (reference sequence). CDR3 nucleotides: TGCAGTGCTAGAGATCAGCTAGCGGGAATCTACAATGAGCAGTTCTTC. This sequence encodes CSARDQLAGIYNEQFF.

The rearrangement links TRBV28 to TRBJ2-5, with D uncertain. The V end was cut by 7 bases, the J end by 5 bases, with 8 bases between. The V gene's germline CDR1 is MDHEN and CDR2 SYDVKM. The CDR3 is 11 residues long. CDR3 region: CASTTRETQYF. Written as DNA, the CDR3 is TGTGCCAGCACCACGAGGGAGACCCAGTACTTC.

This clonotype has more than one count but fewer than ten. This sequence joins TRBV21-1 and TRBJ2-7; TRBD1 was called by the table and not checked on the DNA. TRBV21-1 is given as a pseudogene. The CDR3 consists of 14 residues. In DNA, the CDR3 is TGTGCCAGCAGCGGAGGGACAGACTCCTACGAGCAGTACTTC. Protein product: CASSGGTDSYEQYF.